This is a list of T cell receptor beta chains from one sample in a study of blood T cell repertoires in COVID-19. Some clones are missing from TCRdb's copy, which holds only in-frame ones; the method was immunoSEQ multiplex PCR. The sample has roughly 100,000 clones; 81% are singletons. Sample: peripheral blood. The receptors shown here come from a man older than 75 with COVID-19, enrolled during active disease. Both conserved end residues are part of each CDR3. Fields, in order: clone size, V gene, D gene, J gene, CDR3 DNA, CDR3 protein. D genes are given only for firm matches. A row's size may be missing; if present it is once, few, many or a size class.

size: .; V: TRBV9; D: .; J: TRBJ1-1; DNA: TGTGCCAGCAGCGTAGAGTTGGACATTGGAAACACTGAAGCTTTCTTT; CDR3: CASSVELDIGNTEAFF
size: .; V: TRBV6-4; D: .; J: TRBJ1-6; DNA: TGTGCCAGCAGTGACTCGTGGGGGGGGGATTCACCCCTCCACTTT; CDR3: CASSDSWGGDSPLHF
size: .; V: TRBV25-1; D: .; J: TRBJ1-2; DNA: TGTGCCAGCAGCCCGGCGCAGGACTATGGCTACACCTTC; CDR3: CASSPAQDYGYTF
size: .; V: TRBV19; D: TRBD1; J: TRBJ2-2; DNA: TGTGCCAGTACCTCCCTTAACGGGGCAGGGGGAACCGGGGAGCTGTTTTTT; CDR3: CASTSLNGAGGTGELFF
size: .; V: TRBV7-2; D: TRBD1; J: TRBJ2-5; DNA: TGTGCCAGCAGCACCTTACAGGGGCCGGGGCAAGAGACCCAGTACTTC; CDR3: CASSTLQGPGQETQYF
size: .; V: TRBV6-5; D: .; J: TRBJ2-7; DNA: TGTGCCAGCACCCCTCGATCGCGGGAAAAGTACTTC; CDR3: CASTPRSREKYF
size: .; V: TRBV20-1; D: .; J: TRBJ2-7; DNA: TGCAGTGCAATACAGGGATACGAGCAGTACTTC; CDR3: CSAIQGYEQYF
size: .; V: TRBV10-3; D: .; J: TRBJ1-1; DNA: TGTGCCATCAGTGAGTCAGCAGGGGAGTCTGAAGCTTTCTTT; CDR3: CAISESAGESEAFF
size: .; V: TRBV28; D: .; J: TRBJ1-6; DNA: TGTGCCAGCAGCACACCGGGAGGCCGCTATAATTCACCCCTCCACTTT; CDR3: CASSTPGGRYNSPLHF
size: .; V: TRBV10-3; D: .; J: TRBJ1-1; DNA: TGTGCCATCAGTGAGGGGCCTATGAACACTGAAGCTTTCTTT; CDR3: CAISEGPMNTEAFF
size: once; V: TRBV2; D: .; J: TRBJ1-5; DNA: TGTGCCAGCACAATCTACCTTAATAGCAATCAGCCCCAGCATTTT; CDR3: CASTIYLNSNQPQHF
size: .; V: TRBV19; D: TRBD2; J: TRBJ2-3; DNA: TGTGCCAGTAGTGTTCAAGCGGGGGGCCCCGGGGTTACGCAGTATTTT; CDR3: CASSVQAGGPGVTQYF
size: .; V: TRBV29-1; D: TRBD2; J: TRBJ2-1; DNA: TGCAGCGTTGATATAAGCGGGAACTCGAATGAGCAGTTCTTC; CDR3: CSVDISGNSNEQFF
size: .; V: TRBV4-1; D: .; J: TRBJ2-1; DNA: TGCGCCAGCAGCCAAGAGCGACTCCGGGAACAGTTCTTC; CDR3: CASSQERLREQFF
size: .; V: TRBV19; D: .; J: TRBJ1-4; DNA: TGTGCCAGTAGTTCCCAGGGGATGAGGGGTGAAAAACTGTTTTTT; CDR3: CASSSQGMRGEKLFF
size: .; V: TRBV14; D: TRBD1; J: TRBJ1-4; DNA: TGTGCCAGCAGCCGGGACAGATTTGAAAAACTGTTTTTT; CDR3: CASSRDRFEKLFF
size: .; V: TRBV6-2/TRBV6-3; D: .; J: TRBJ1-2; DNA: TGTGCCAGCAGTTACATGGGGGGGCCGGATGGCTACACCTTC; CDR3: CASSYMGGPDGYTF